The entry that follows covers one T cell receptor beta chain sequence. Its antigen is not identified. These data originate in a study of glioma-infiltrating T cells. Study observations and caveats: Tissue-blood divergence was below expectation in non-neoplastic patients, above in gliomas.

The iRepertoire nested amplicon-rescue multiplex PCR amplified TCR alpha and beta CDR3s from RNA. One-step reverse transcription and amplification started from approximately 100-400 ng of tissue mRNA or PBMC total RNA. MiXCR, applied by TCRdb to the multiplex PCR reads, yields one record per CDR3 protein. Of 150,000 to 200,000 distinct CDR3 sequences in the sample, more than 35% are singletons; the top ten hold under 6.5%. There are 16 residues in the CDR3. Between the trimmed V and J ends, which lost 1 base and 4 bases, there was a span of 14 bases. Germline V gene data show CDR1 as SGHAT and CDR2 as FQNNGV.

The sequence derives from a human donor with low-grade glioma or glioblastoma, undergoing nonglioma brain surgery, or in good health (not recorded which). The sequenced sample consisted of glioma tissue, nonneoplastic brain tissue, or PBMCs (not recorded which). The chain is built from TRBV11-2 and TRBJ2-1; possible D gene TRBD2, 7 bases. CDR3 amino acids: CASSLAFRGGYNEQFF. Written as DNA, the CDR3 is TGTGCCAGCAGCTTAGCTTTTAGGGGGGGATACAATGAGCAGTTCTTC.